The 20 T cell receptor beta chains in this list originate from one sample, sequenced in a study of T-cell memory formation after mild COVID-19. A single record per CDR3 protein comes from TCRdb applying MiXCR to the 5' RACE reads. The sample lists 450,000 to 700,000 distinct CDR3 sequences, over 15% occurring once. Sequenced material: PBMCs or a T cell subset sorted from them (not recorded which). The receptors here all came from an adult woman who had mild COVID-19 (a few samples of this study predate the infection). Cell type and time point are not known.

This clonotype has just a few counts. V is TRBV19 and J is TRBJ2-5, with D unclear. V was pared by 1 base and J by 5 bases, with 2 bases between. Germline V CDR1 and CDR2: LNHDA, SQIVND (reference sequence). The CDR3 is 11 amino acids. The CDR3 coding sequence is TGTGCCAGTAGTATAGCGGAGACCCAGTACTTC. Translating it yields CASSIAETQYF.

This sequence joins TRBV6-2 or TRBV6-3 and TRBJ1-2; D is perhaps TRBD1 (5 bases). CDR1 is MNHEY, CDR2 SVGEGT, per germline. V was cut by 2 bases and J by 4 bases, with 11 bases left in between. The CDR3 loop spans 14 amino acids. The DNA of the CDR3 is TGTGCCAGCAGTTACCTGGGGCAGGGCTATGGCTACACCTTC. As protein: CASSYLGQGYGYTF.

This clonotype was picked up many times. The V and J genes are TRBV5-1 and TRBJ1-5; 7 nucleotides match TRBD1. Germline loops: CDR1 SGHRS, CDR2 YFSETQ. The CDR3 runs 14 residues. V was clipped by 3 bases and J by 5 bases; unmatched bases: 5. CDR3: CASSSGQGDQPQHF. CDR3 nucleotide sequence: TGCGCCAGCAGCTCAGGGCAGGGGGATCAGCCCCAGCATTTT.

The chain employs TRBV7-8 and TRBJ2-1; D ambiguous. Germline V gene data show CDR1 as SGHVS and CDR2 as FQNEAQ. Trimming took 5 bases from V and 7 from J, leaving 15 bases between them. The CDR3 covers 14 residues. The CDR3 sequence: CASSPSGRFNEQFF. As DNA, the CDR3 is TGTGCCAGCAGCCCGAGTGGTCGATTTAATGAGCAGTTCTTC.

The chain carries TRBV5-5 and TRBJ2-2; 7 bases are shared with TRBD1. This CDR3 comprises 16 residues. Germline loops: CDR1 SGHKS, CDR2 YYEKEE (reference sequence). J was trimmed by 4 bases and V by 4 bases; bases with no gene match: 10. CDR3 residues: CASSRIQGRGTGELFF. The CDR3 nucleotides are TGTGCCAGCAGCCGCATACAGGGGAGAGGCACCGGGGAGCTGTTTTTT.

This chain uses TRBV7-2 with TRBJ2-7; D unresolved. The CDR3 is 15 residues long. Germline V lookup: CDR1 SGHTA, CDR2 FQGNSA. V lost 0 bases and J 6 bases, leaving 15 bases between the germline ends. CDR3 amino acids: CASSLALPGGGEQYF. The CDR3, as DNA: TGTGCCAGCAGCTTAGCGCTGCCGGGTGGTGGCGAGCAGTACTTC.

The rearrangement uses TRBV7-6 and TRBJ1-1, with D uncertain. This CDR3 has 15 residues. V dropped 8 bases and J dropped 7 bases, with 23 bases sitting between them. CDR1 is SGHVS and CDR2 is FNYEAQ in the germline V gene. The CDR3 nucleotides read TGTGCCAGCGACCCTCTACCCGGGCGAGCGGGTGAAGCTTTCTTT. Protein sequence: CASDPLPGRAGEAFF.

This clonotype showed up just a few times. The chain employs TRBV7-8 and TRBJ2-3; D is uncertain. There are 12 residues in the CDR3. In germline, CDR1 is SGHVS, CDR2 FQNEAQ. V was shortened by 1 base and J by 6 bases, with 5 bases between the two germline ends. The CDR3 coding sequence is TGTGCCAGCAGCTTAGAGGAGGATACGCAGTATTTT. It specifies CASSLEEDTQYF.

The rearrangement links TRBV6-2 or TRBV6-3 to TRBJ2-7; D possibly corresponds to TRBD2 (6 bases). The CDR3 consists of 14 residues. With 4 bases removed from V and 5 bases from J, the gap between germline ends came to 15 bases. Germline V CDR1 and CDR2: MNHEY, SVGEGT. The CDR3 sequence is CASSFRRDGHEQYF. In DNA, the CDR3 is TGTGCCAGCAGTTTTCGGCGGGATGGCCACGAGCAGTACTTC.

Only a few counts were recorded for this clonotype. V and J are TRBV5-6 and TRBJ2-6, with D perhaps being TRBD1 or TRBD2 (6 bases each). The ends were cut back, 4 bases at V and 4 bases at J, with 12 bases in the middle. The CDR3 is 15 residues long. Looked up from germline, CDR1 is SGHDT and CDR2 is YYEEEE. As DNA, the CDR3 is TGTGCCAGCAGCCAGTGGGGGGCCGGGGCCAACGTCCTGACTTTC. Residues: CASSQWGAGANVLTF.

This clonotype has only a few counts. The genes are TRBV6-6 and TRBJ2-1, with 8 nucleotides matching TRBD1. V lost 6 bases and J lost 2; bases outside the gene matches: 9. Germline-derived CDR1 and CDR2 are MNHNY and SVGAGI (reference sequence). The CDR3 has 16 amino acids. The CDR3 loop reads CASRPDRGRAYNEQFF. The CDR3 DNA reads as TGTGCCAGCAGACCCGACAGGGGAAGGGCCTACAATGAGCAGTTCTTC.

This clonotype has only a few counts. The chain employs TRBV21-1 and TRBJ1-5. TRBV21-1 is termed a pseudogene. There are 14 residues in the CDR3. This CDR3 reads CASSQNAGNQPQHF. DNA for the CDR3: TGTGCCAGCAGCCAAAACGCGGGCAATCAGCCCCAGCATTTT.

J is TRBJ2-2 and V is TRBV3-1; no clear D. This CDR3 has 15 residues. The germline V and J ends were trimmed by 3 bases and 0 bases, with 8 bases remaining between them. The germline V gene has CDR1 LGHDT and CDR2 YNNKEL (reference sequence). The CDR3 region has the DNA TGTGCCAGCAGCCACTGGGATACGAACACCGGGGAGCTGTTTTTT. Amino acids: CASSHWDTNTGELFF.

This clonotype was seen only a few times. The V call is TRBV21-1, the J call TRBJ2-3; the tabulated D call, TRBD2, remains unverified against the DNA. TRBV21-1 is a pseudogene. The CDR3 has 16 amino acids. The CDR3, as DNA: TGTGCCAGCAGCATATCTACTAGCGGGGCCATAGATACGCAGTATTTT. Its protein is CASSISTSGAIDTQYF.

The chain joins TRBV7-2 to TRBJ1-4; TRBD1 might be the D (5 bases). The V end was cut by 1 base, the J end by 5 bases, with 11 bases between. Germline V gene data show CDR1 as SGHTA and CDR2 as FQGNSA. CDR3 length: 15 residues. The CDR3: CASSLVGTGNEKLFF. CDR3 coding DNA: TGTGCCAGCAGCTTAGTGGGGACGGGAAATGAAAAACTGTTTTTT.

The chain links TRBV5-1 to TRBJ2-1; TRBD1 matches 10 bases. The germline V gene has CDR1 SGHRS and CDR2 YFSETQ. There are 14 residues in the CDR3. The J segment lost 7 bases and the V segment lost 7 bases, leaving 8 bases of the junction unmatched. In DNA form, the CDR3 reads TGCGCCAGCCGAGTGGGACAGGGGACGAATGAGCAGTTCTTC. Encoded protein: CASRVGQGTNEQFF. Using reference TRBV5-1 and TRBJ2-1 for the parts outside the CDR3, the full variable domain is KAGVTQTPRYLIKTRGQQVTLSCSPISGHRSVSWYQQTPGQGLQFLFEYFSETQRNKGNFPGRFSGRQFSNSRSEMNVSTLELGDSALYLCASRVGQGTNEQFFGPGTRLTVL.

V is TRBV4-1 and J is TRBJ2-3; 7 nucleotides agree with TRBD2. V was pared by 0 bases and J by 6 bases, with 6 bases of the junction left unmatched. Germline CDR1 MGHRA, CDR2 YSYEKL. This CDR3 comprises 15 residues. The CDR3 coding sequence is TGCGCCAGCAGCCAAGAATCGCGGGGGTGGGATACGCAGTATTTT. Its translation: CASSQESRGWDTQYF.

V is TRBV10-3 and J is TRBJ2-7, with TRBD1 matching over 7 bases. CDR3 length: 15 residues. Germline V gene lookup returns CDR1 ENHRY and CDR2 SYGVKD. The V and J ends lost 0 bases and 1 base, in that order; junction bases with no gene match: 3. The CDR3 sequence is CAISESRDSSYEQYF. The CDR3 region has the DNA TGTGCCATCAGTGAGTCACGGGACAGTTCCTACGAGCAGTACTTC.

V gene TRBV10-3 combines with J gene TRBJ2-7; 9 bases match TRBD1. V lost 3 bases, J lost 5 bases, and 2 bases stayed unmatched. The CDR3 spans 13 residues. Germline V gives CDR1 ENHRY, CDR2 SYGVKD. DNA for the CDR3: TGTGCCATCAGTGAACAGGGGGCCCACGAGCAGTACTTC. Amino acids: CAISEQGAHEQYF.

The table lists this clonotype with a few counts. This rearrangement joins TRBV19 to TRBJ2-5; D might be TRBD2 (6 bases). The V gene's germline CDR1 is LNHDA and CDR2 SQIVND (reference sequence). This CDR3 spans 16 amino acids. Trimming left V 1 base short and J 5 bases short, with 17 bases between. The CDR3 region has the DNA TGTGCCAGTAGTATAGGCTCTCGGAGGGCCGGGGAGACCCAGTACTTC. This gives the protein CASSIGSRRAGETQYF.